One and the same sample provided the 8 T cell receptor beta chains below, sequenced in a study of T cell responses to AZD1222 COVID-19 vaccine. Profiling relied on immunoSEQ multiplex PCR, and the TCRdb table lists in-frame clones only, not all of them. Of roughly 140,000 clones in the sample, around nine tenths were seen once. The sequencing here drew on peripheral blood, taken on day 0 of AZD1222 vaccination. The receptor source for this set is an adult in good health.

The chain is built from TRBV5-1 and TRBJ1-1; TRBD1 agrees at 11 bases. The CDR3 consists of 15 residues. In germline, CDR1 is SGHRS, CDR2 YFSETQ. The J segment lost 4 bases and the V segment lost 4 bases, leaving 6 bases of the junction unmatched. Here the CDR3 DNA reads TGCGCCAGCAGCAACTCCGGGACAGGGGGCACTGAAGCTTTCTTT. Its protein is CASSNSGTGGTEAFF. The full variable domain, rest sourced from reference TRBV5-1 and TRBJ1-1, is KAGVTQTPRYLIKTRGQQVTLSCSPISGHRSVSWYQQTPGQGLQFLFEYFSETQRNKGNFPGRFSGRQFSNSRSEMNVSTLELGDSALYLCASSNSGTGGTEAFFGQGTRLTVV.

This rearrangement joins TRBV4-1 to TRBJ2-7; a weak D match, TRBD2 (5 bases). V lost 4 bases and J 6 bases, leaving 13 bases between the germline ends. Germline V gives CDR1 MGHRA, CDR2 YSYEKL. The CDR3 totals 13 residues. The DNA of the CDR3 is TGCGCCAGCAGCCCGAGGGTTACGGCCGAGCAGTACTTC. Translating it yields CASSPRVTAEQYF.

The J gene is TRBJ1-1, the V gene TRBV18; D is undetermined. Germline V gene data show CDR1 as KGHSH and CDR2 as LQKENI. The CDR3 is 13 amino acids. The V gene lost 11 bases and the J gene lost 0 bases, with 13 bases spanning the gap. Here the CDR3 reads CAGQQILNTEAFF. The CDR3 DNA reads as TGTGCCGGCCAACAGATTTTGAACACTGAAGCTTTCTTT.

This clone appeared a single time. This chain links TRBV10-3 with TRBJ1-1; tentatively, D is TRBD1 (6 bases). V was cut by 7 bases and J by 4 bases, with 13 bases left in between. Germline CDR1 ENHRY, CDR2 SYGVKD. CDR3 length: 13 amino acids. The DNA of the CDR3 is TGTGCCATCAAGGGGGAACCGATCACTGAAGCTTTCTTT. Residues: CAIKGEPITEAFF.

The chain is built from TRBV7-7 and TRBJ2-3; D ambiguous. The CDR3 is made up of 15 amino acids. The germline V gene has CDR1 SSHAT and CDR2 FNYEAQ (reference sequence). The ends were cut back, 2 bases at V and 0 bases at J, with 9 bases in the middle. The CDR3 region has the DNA TGTGCCAGCAGCTTAATGGTGGGGAGCACAGATACGCAGTATTTT. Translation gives CASSLMVGSTDTQYF.

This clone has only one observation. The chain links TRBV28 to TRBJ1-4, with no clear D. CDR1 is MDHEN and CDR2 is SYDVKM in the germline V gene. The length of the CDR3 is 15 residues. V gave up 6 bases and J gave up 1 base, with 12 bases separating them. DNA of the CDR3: TGTGCCAGCAGGGGAACCGGTGGAACTAATGAAAAACTGTTTTTT. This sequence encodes CASRGTGGTNEKLFF.

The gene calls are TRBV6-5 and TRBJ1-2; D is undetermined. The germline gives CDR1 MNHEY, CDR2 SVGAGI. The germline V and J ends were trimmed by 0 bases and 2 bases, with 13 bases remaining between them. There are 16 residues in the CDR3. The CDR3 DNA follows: TGTGCCAGCAGTTACTCGATTAGCCCCGAGAACTATGGCTACACCTTC. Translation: CASSYSISPENYGYTF.

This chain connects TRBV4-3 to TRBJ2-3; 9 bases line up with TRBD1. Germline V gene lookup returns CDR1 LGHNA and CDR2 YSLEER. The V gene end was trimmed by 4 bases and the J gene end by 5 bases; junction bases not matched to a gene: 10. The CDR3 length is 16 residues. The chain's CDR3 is CASSRYRGQIVDTQYF. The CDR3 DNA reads TGCGCCAGCAGCCGGTACAGGGGGCAGATTGTAGATACGCAGTATTTT.